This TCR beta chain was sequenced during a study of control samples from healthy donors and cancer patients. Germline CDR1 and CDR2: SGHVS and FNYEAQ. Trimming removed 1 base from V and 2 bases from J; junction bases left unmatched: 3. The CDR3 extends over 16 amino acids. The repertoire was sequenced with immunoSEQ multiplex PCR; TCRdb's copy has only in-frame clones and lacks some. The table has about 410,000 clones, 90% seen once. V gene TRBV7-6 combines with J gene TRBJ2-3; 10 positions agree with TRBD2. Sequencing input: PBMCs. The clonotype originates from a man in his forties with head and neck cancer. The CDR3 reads CASSLEAGGPTDTQYF. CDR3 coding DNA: TGTGCCAGCAGCTTAGAAGCGGGAGGGCCCACAGATACGCAGTATTTT.